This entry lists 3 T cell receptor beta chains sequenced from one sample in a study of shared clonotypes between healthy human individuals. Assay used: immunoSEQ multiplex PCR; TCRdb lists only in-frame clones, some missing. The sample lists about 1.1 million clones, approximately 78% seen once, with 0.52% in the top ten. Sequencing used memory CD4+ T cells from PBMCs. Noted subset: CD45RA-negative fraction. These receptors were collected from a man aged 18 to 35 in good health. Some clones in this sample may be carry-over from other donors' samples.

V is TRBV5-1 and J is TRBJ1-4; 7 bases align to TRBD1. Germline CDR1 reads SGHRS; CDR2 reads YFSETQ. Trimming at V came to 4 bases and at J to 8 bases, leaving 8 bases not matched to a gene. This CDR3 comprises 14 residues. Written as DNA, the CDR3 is TGCGCCAGCAGCCCCGGGACAGCGGGCGAAAAACTGTTTTTT. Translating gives CASSPGTAGEKLFF.

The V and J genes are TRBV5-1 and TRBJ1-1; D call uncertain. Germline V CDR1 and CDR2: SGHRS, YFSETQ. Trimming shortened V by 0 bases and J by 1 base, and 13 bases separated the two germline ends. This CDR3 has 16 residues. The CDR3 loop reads CASSLARTASNTEAFF. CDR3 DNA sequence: TGCGCCAGCAGCTTGGCACGGACGGCATCGAACACTGAAGCTTTCTTT.

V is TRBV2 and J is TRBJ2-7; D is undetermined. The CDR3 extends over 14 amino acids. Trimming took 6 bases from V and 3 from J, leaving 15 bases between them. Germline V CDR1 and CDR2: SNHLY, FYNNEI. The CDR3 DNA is TGTGCCAGCAGGACCGAGTCCAGTAGCTACGAGCAGTACTTC. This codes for CASRTESSSYEQYF.